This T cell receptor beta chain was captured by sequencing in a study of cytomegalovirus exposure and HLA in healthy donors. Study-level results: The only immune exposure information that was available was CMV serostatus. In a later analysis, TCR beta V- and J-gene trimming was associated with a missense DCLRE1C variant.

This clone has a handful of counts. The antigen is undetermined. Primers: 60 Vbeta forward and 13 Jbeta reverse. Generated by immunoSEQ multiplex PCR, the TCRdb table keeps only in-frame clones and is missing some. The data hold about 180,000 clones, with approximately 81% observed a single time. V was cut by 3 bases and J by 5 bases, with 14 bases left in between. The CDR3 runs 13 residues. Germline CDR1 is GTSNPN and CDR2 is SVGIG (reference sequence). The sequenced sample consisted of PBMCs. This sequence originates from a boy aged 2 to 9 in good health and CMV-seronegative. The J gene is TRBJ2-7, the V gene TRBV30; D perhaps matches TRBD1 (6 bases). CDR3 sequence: CAWRGDTHHEQYF. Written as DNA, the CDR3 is TGTGCCTGGAGAGGGGACACTCACCACGAGCAGTACTTC.